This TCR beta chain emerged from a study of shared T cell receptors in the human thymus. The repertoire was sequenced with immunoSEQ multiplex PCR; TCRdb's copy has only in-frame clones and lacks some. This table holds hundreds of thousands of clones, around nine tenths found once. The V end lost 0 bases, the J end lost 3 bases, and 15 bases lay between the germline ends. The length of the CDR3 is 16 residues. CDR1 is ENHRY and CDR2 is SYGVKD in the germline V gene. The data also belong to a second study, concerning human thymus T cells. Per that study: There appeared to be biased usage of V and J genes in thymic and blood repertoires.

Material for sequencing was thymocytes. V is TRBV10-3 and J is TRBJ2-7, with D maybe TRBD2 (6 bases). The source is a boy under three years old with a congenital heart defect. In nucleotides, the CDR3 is TGTGCCATCAGTGAGTCCGAGCGGGTGGTGGTCTACGAGCAGTACTTC. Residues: CAISESERVVVYEQYF.